These T cell receptor beta chains were read from a single sample in a study of blood T cell repertoires in COVID-19. Some clones are missing from TCRdb's copy, which holds only in-frame ones; the method was immunoSEQ multiplex PCR. The table shows more than 300,000 clones, with almost 90% occurring only once. Sequencing was done on a sample of peripheral blood. The receptors originated from a middle-aged woman with COVID-19, enrolled during active disease. Both conserved end residues are part of each CDR3. Each record gives: J gene, clone size, V gene, D gene, CDR3 DNA, CDR3 protein. A D gene is named only where the DNA matches it firmly. Not every row has a clone size; where given, it reads once, few, many or a size class.

j_call: TRBJ2-3; clone_size: .; v_call: TRBV5-1; d_call: TRBD2; cdr3_nt: TGCGCCAGCAGCTTGCCCGAAGCGGGGGCACGCACAGATACGCAGTATTTT; cdr3_aa: CASSLPEAGARTDTQYF
j_call: TRBJ1-1; clone_size: .; v_call: TRBV7-9; d_call: .; cdr3_nt: TGTGCCAGCAGCTTAGACAGGGTCCACACTGAAGCTTTCTTT; cdr3_aa: CASSLDRVHTEAFF
j_call: TRBJ2-7; clone_size: .; v_call: TRBV28; d_call: .; cdr3_nt: TGTGCCAGTTGTAGGGGGTCTCCCTACGAGCAGTACTTC; cdr3_aa: CASCRGSPYEQYF
j_call: TRBJ1-2; clone_size: .; v_call: TRBV28; d_call: TRBD1; cdr3_nt: TGTGCCAGCAGCCAAACAGGGGGCGGTTTTGGCTATGGCTACACCTTC; cdr3_aa: CASSQTGGGFGYGYTF
j_call: TRBJ1-2; clone_size: .; v_call: TRBV10-2; d_call: .; cdr3_nt: TGCGCCAGCAGTGCACTCTTTGGTTCCCGACTTAACTATGGCTACACCTTC; cdr3_aa: CASSALFGSRLNYGYTF
j_call: TRBJ2-7; clone_size: once; v_call: TRBV4-2; d_call: TRBD1; cdr3_nt: TGTGCCAGCAGCCAAGACCGGGACAGGGGTACTAGGGAGCAGTACTTC; cdr3_aa: CASSQDRDRGTREQYF
j_call: TRBJ1-5; clone_size: .; v_call: TRBV7-9; d_call: .; cdr3_nt: TGTGCCAGCAGCTCGGGGGTTATCAGACCCCAGCATTTT; cdr3_aa: CASSSGVIRPQHF
j_call: TRBJ1-4; clone_size: .; v_call: TRBV18; d_call: .; cdr3_nt: TGTGCCAGCTCACCACGGACAGCGGTTGAAAAACTGTTTTTT; cdr3_aa: CASSPRTAVEKLFF
j_call: TRBJ1-6; clone_size: .; v_call: TRBV5-1; d_call: TRBD1; cdr3_nt: TGCGCCAGCAGCAAGGGCCAGGGGGTCACTTCACCCCTCCACTTT; cdr3_aa: CASSKGQGVTSPLHF
j_call: TRBJ2-1; clone_size: .; v_call: TRBV28; d_call: .; cdr3_nt: TGTGCCAGCAGTTTACTAACAGGTGGCGAGCAGTTCTTC; cdr3_aa: CASSLLTGGEQFF
j_call: TRBJ2-2; clone_size: .; v_call: TRBV29-1; d_call: TRBD1; cdr3_nt: TGCAGCGTTAGGGGGACAGGGGTCGGGGAGCTGTTTTTT; cdr3_aa: CSVRGTGVGELFF
j_call: TRBJ2-5; clone_size: .; v_call: TRBV19; d_call: .; cdr3_nt: TGTGCCAGTACCCCGGGACATAGAGGGGCCCAGTACTTC; cdr3_aa: CASTPGHRGAQYF
j_call: TRBJ1-1; clone_size: .; v_call: TRBV14; d_call: .; cdr3_nt: TGTGCCAGCAGCCAAGGTGGAGTGACGGATGAAGCTTTCTTT; cdr3_aa: CASSQGGVTDEAFF
j_call: TRBJ1-5; clone_size: .; v_call: TRBV27; d_call: .; cdr3_nt: TGTGCCAGCAGTTTTGCAGGGAAACAGCCCCAGCATTTT; cdr3_aa: CASSFAGKQPQHF
j_call: TRBJ2-1; clone_size: .; v_call: TRBV27; d_call: TRBD2; cdr3_nt: TGTGCCAGCAGGGGATTGAGCGGGAGCTCCTACAATGAGCAGTTCTTC; cdr3_aa: CASRGLSGSSYNEQFF
j_call: TRBJ2-1; clone_size: once; v_call: TRBV7-9; d_call: .; cdr3_nt: TGTGCCAGCAGCCTCAACAGGGGAGGCGCGGCTTTAGATTACGATGAGCAGTTCTTC; cdr3_aa: CASSLNRGGAALDYDEQFF
j_call: TRBJ1-2; clone_size: .; v_call: TRBV28; d_call: .; cdr3_nt: TGTGCCAGCAGTTTAGGACAGAGAAATGGCTACACCTTC; cdr3_aa: CASSLGQRNGYTF
j_call: TRBJ1-5; clone_size: .; v_call: TRBV5-1; d_call: TRBD1; cdr3_nt: TGCGCCAGCAGCTTGGTATGTCCCGGGACAGGGGGCGAATTTGATCAGCCCCAGCATTTT; cdr3_aa: CASSLVCPGTGGEFDQPQHF
j_call: TRBJ2-1; clone_size: .; v_call: TRBV9; d_call: .; cdr3_nt: TGTGCCAGCAGCGTTGGGGGGACCACCTACAATGAGCAGTTCTTC; cdr3_aa: CASSVGGTTYNEQFF
j_call: TRBJ1-1; clone_size: .; v_call: TRBV14; d_call: .; cdr3_nt: TGTGCCAGCAGCCCCGAGAGGACTGAAGCTTTCTTT; cdr3_aa: CASSPERTEAFF
j_call: TRBJ2-1; clone_size: .; v_call: TRBV7-9; d_call: TRBD2; cdr3_nt: TGTGCCAGCAGCTCTCTAGCGGGAGGGAATGAGCAGTTCTTC; cdr3_aa: CASSSLAGGNEQFF
j_call: TRBJ2-7; clone_size: once; v_call: TRBV5-1; d_call: TRBD1; cdr3_nt: TGCGCCAGCAGCTTGGCCGGGACAGGGAGCTCCTACGAGCAGTACTTC; cdr3_aa: CASSLAGTGSSYEQYF
j_call: TRBJ2-6; clone_size: .; v_call: TRBV3-1/TRBV3-2; d_call: .; cdr3_nt: TGTGCCAGCACCCTTGGACTTACTTGGTCTGGGGCCAACGTCCTGACTTTC; cdr3_aa: CASTLGLTWSGANVLTF
j_call: TRBJ2-5; clone_size: .; v_call: TRBV7-2; d_call: .; cdr3_nt: TGTGCCAGCAGCTTAGCGCTGAAGGGGGGGTACCAAGAGACCCAGTACTTC; cdr3_aa: CASSLALKGGYQETQYF
j_call: TRBJ2-3; clone_size: once; v_call: TRBV27; d_call: .; cdr3_nt: TGTGCCAGCACACAGGGTTCAGATACGCAGTATTTT; cdr3_aa: CASTQGSDTQYF
j_call: TRBJ2-7; clone_size: few; v_call: TRBV7-2; d_call: TRBD2; cdr3_nt: TGTGCCAGCAGCTTAGTTGGGAGGGATCGAAAGTACTTC; cdr3_aa: CASSLVGRDRKYF
j_call: TRBJ1-1; clone_size: .; v_call: TRBV19; d_call: .; cdr3_nt: TGTGCCAGTAGGTTCAGCGTTAGGAACACTGAAGCTTTCTTT; cdr3_aa: CASRFSVRNTEAFF
j_call: TRBJ2-1; clone_size: .; v_call: TRBV4-1; d_call: .; cdr3_nt: TGCGCCAGCAGCCAAGGGAGAAATGAGCAGTTCTTC; cdr3_aa: CASSQGRNEQFF
j_call: TRBJ1-4; clone_size: .; v_call: TRBV6-5; d_call: .; cdr3_nt: TGTGCCAGCAGCCGCAGTAACCCTAATGAAAAACTGTTTTTT; cdr3_aa: CASSRSNPNEKLFF
j_call: TRBJ1-2; clone_size: .; v_call: TRBV28; d_call: .; cdr3_nt: TGTGCCAGCACCTTACGGCATTCAGGGGACTATGGCTACACCTTC; cdr3_aa: CASTLRHSGDYGYTF
j_call: TRBJ1-1; clone_size: .; v_call: TRBV19; d_call: TRBD1; cdr3_nt: TGTGCCAGTAGTATATCCCGCACAGGGGGCACTGAAGCTTTCTTT; cdr3_aa: CASSISRTGGTEAFF
j_call: TRBJ2-7; clone_size: .; v_call: TRBV2; d_call: .; cdr3_nt: TGTGCCAGCAGTCTCGATTTACTCGAGCAGTACTTC; cdr3_aa: CASSLDLLEQYF